Each of the 24 T cell receptor beta chains below was sequenced from the same sample in a study of cytomegalovirus exposure and HLA in healthy donors (dated by TCRdb to about 2017). Library method: the immunoSEQ multiplex PCR assay. For the multiplex PCR, a mixture combining 60 forward primers for TCR Vbeta segments and 13 reverse primers for TCR Jbeta segments was used. Here the immuneACCESS table is served through TCRdb, limited to in-frame sequences with V and J called. Missing clones are a known gap in these copies; in checked studies unresolved V genes cover under half, and the rest lacks a known reason. Present in this sample are some 40,000 clones, 82% of which were seen just once. The ten largest clones represent about 10% of the sample. Sequences were obtained from PBMCs. The receptors derive from a woman aged 18-29 years in good health and CMV-seropositive.

This chain connects TRBV7-6 to TRBJ1-3; D uncertain. The germline V and J ends were trimmed by 3 bases and 4 bases, with 7 bases remaining between them. Germline V gives CDR1 SGHVS, CDR2 FNYEAQ. The CDR3 is 13 residues long. The CDR3 DNA reads TGTGCCAGCAGCTTCGGGTCCGGAAACACCATATATTTT. Its protein is CASSFGSGNTIYF. The full variable domain, completed using reference TRBV7-6 and TRBJ1-3, is GAGVSQSPRYKVTKRGQDVALRCDPISGHVSLYWYRQALGQGPEFLTYFNYEAQQDKSGLPNDRFSAERPEGSISTLTIQRTEQRDSAMYRCASSFGSGNTIYFGEGSWLTVV.

The chain carries TRBV7-2 and TRBJ2-7, with 13 bases lining up with TRBD2. Germline CDR1 reads SGHTA; CDR2 reads FQGNSA. The CDR3 extends over 18 amino acids. V was clipped by 0 bases and J by 5 bases; unmatched bases: 10. The CDR3 region is CASSLAPRTSGGLDEQYF. The CDR3 DNA sequence: TGTGCCAGCAGCTTAGCGCCCCGGACTAGCGGGGGACTTGACGAGCAGTACTTC. The variable domain in full, with the rest retrieved from reference TRBV7-2 and TRBJ2-7, is GAGVSQSPSNKVTEKGKDVELRCDPISGHTALYWYRQSLGQGLEFLIYFQGNSAPDKSGLPSDRFSAERTGGSVSTLTIQRTQQEDSAVYLCASSLAPRTSGGLDEQYFGPGTRLTVT.

This clone was seen more than once but under ten times. This chain joins TRBV6-4 and TRBJ2-2; D is possibly TRBD2 (6 bases). The CDR3 spans 14 residues. Trimming left V 5 bases short and J 3 bases short, with 10 bases between. CDR1 is MRHNA, CDR2 SNTAGT, per germline. This CDR3 is CASSPGEDTGELFF. The CDR3 nucleotides are TGTGCCAGCAGTCCGGGAGAGGACACCGGGGAGCTGTTTTTT.

The chain is built from TRBV6-5 and TRBJ2-7; TRBD1 matches at 7 bases. V shed 7 bases and J 9 bases; nucleotides not matched to a gene: 6. CDR1 is MNHEY, CDR2 SVGAGI, per germline. The CDR3 is made up of 11 amino acids. The CDR3 nucleotides are TGTGCCAGCATGAGGGGGCGGGCGCAGTACTTC. Its translation: CASMRGRAQYF.

The V and J genes are TRBV5-1 and TRBJ2-7; D is possibly TRBD2 (6 bases). CDR3 length equals 14 residues. Deletions cut 4 bases from V and 3 bases from J, with 14 bases between. The germline V gene encodes CDR1 SGHRS and CDR2 YFSETQ. The CDR3 DNA follows: TGCGCCAGCAGCCCGGAGGGGACCAACTACGAGCAGTACTTC. This gives the protein CASSPEGTNYEQYF.

This clone was counted a few times. The chain combines TRBV5-6 with TRBJ1-6, with D maybe TRBD1 (5 bases). Germline V gene sequence: CDR1 SGHDT, CDR2 YYEEEE. The CDR3 consists of 17 residues. Trimming removed 4 bases at V and 0 bases at J, with 14 bases between. Here the CDR3 DNA reads TGTGCCAGCAGCCCCCAGCGGGGGGGCTCCTATAATTCACCCCTCCACTTT. Its translation is CASSPQRGGSYNSPLHF.

The genes are TRBV11-2 and TRBJ1-5; the D gene is possibly TRBD1 (6 bases). Germline V lookup: CDR1 SGHAT, CDR2 FQNNGV. This CDR3 contains 13 residues. With 5 bases removed from V and 6 bases from J, the gap between germline ends came to 11 bases. CDR3 coding DNA: TGTGCCAGCAGCCGGACAGACATTCAGCCCCAGCATTTT. It yields the protein CASSRTDIQPQHF.

The rearrangement uses TRBV7-6 and TRBJ1-2; the D gene is possibly TRBD1 (6 bases). The germline V and J ends were trimmed by 3 bases and 2 bases, with 10 bases remaining between them. Germline lookup yields CDR1 SGHVS and CDR2 FNYEAQ. The length of the CDR3 is 14 residues. CDR3 sequence: CASSLTGGNYGYTF. CDR3 DNA: TGTGCCAGCAGCTTGACGGGGGGCAACTATGGCTACACCTTC.

This chain uses TRBV5-1 with TRBJ1-1; D possibly corresponds to TRBD1 (6 bases). The V end lost 2 bases, the J end lost 0 bases, and 8 bases lay between the germline ends. The CDR3 loop spans 14 amino acids. Germline V gene data show CDR1 as SGHRS and CDR2 as YFSETQ. CDR3 nucleotide sequence: TGCGCCAGCAGCTTACAGGGCATGAACACTGAAGCTTTCTTT. As protein: CASSLQGMNTEAFF.

V gene TRBV5-6 combines with J gene TRBJ2-1, with 8 bases lining up with TRBD1. From germline, CDR1 is SGHDT and CDR2 YYEEEE. This CDR3 region has 15 residues. V shed 2 bases and J 3 bases; nucleotides not matched to a gene: 4. In nucleotides, the CDR3 is TGTGCCAGCAGCTTAACAGGGGGTGTCTACAATGAGCAGTTCTTC. As protein: CASSLTGGVYNEQFF.

The V call is TRBV13, the J call TRBJ1-1; the D gene is possibly TRBD1 (5 bases). V dropped 4 bases and J dropped 1 base, with 25 bases sitting between them. There are 19 residues in the CDR3. The germline gives CDR1 PRHDT, CDR2 FYEKMQ (reference sequence). CDR3 in DNA: TGTGCCAGCAGCTCTCCCTCCAGTGCGGGGGGATCGGGGAACACTGAAGCTTTCTTT. It specifies CASSSPSSAGGSGNTEAFF.

This clone was counted a few times. The chain joins TRBV6-4 to TRBJ2-3; 13 bases are a match to TRBD2. The CDR3 runs to 16 residues. Trimming took 2 bases from V and 9 from J; bases not matched to a gene: 8. CDR1 and CDR2 from the germline V gene are MRHNA and SNTAGT. The CDR3 loop reads CASSDGGLAGSRTQYF. As DNA, the CDR3 is TGTGCCAGCAGTGACGGGGGACTAGCGGGGTCCAGGACGCAGTATTTT.

The CDR3 sequence is CASSWVGDRGNTIYF. CDR3 coding DNA: TGTGCCAGCAGCTGGGTAGGGGACAGAGGAAACACCATATATTTT. The rearrangement joins TRBV5-8 to TRBJ1-3, with TRBD1 matching 7 bases. The CDR3 has 15 amino acids. CDR1 is SGHTS, CDR2 YDEGEE, per germline. Losses at the gene ends were 3 bases for V and 4 bases for J; bases not matched to a gene: 7.

This chain connects TRBV28 to TRBJ2-7; 8 nucleotides agree with TRBD1. The junction had 8 bases not matched to a gene; V was cut back by 5 bases and J by 2 bases. The CDR3 extends over 15 amino acids. Germline assignment: CDR1 MDHEN and CDR2 SYDVKM. The CDR3 DNA sequence: TGTGCCAGCAGTGAAGCAGGGGGCTTAACCTACGAGCAGTACTTC. Protein: CASSEAGGLTYEQYF.

This clone was found a few times. The chain employs TRBV5-1 and TRBJ1-4, with 7 bases that match TRBD1. The CDR3 runs to 16 residues. V was clipped by 5 bases and J by 3 bases; unmatched bases: 10. The V gene's germline CDR1 is SGHRS and CDR2 YFSETQ. The CDR3 spells CASSYGRQGSNEKLFF. The CDR3 DNA is TGCGCCAGCAGTTATGGGAGACAGGGTTCTAATGAAAAACTGTTTTTT. Based on the CDR3 plus reference TRBV5-1 and TRBJ1-4, the full variable domain is KAGVTQTPRYLIKTRGQQVTLSCSPISGHRSVSWYQQTPGQGLQFLFEYFSETQRNKGNFPGRFSGRQFSNSRSEMNVSTLELGDSALYLCASSYGRQGSNEKLFFGSGTQLSVL.

The chain uses TRBV7-6 and TRBJ2-1; 8 positions match TRBD2. The V gene end was trimmed by 5 bases and the J gene end by 3 bases; junction bases not matched to a gene: 6. The germline gives CDR1 SGHVS, CDR2 FNYEAQ. The CDR3 covers 15 residues. The CDR3 DNA sequence: TGTGCCAGCAGCGGGAGCGGGGGCCACTACAATGAGCAGTTCTTC. It is translated as CASSGSGGHYNEQFF.

The gene calls are TRBV5-1 and TRBJ2-7, with 9 nucleotides matching TRBD1. Germline V gene lookup returns CDR1 SGHRS and CDR2 YFSETQ. Trimming removed 0 bases from V and 1 base from J; junction bases left unmatched: 11. The CDR3 is 18 amino acids. CDR3 in DNA: TGCGCCAGCAGCTTGGTCCCGGTAGGGGACAGGGTTTCCTACGAGCAGTACTTC. This encodes CASSLVPVGDRVSYEQYF.

For this clone: Germline and junction disagree at one end, which may indicate a read error. The chain has TRBV7-9 and TRBJ1-4, with D perhaps TRBD1 (5 bases). CDR1 and CDR2 from the germline V gene are SEHNR and FQNEAQ (reference sequence). The CDR3 runs 17 residues. CDR3 in amino acids: CSSSLDVRGTGNEKLFF. The CDR3 nucleotides are TGTTCCAGCAGCTTAGATGTGCGTGGCACAGGTAATGAAAAACTGTTTTTT.

V and J are TRBV13 and TRBJ2-3; tentatively, D is TRBD2 (5 bases). The CDR3 totals 16 residues. The V and J ends lost 0 bases and 2 bases respectively, with 12 bases between them. Looked up from germline, CDR1 is PRHDT and CDR2 is FYEKMQ (reference sequence). This CDR3 reads CASSLGLAGATDTQYF. For the CDR3, the DNA is TGTGCCAGCAGCTTAGGGCTAGCCGGCGCCACAGATACGCAGTATTTT. Supplemented by reference TRBV13 and TRBJ2-3, the full variable domain reads AAGVIQSPRHLIKEKRETATLKCYPIPRHDTVYWYQQGPGQDPQFLISFYEKMQSDKGSIPDRFSAQQFSDYHSELNMSSLELGDSALYFCASSLGLAGATDTQYFGPGTRLTVL.

The rearrangement joins TRBV5-1 to TRBJ2-3, with D possibly TRBD2 on 5 matching bases. Germline V gives CDR1 SGHRS, CDR2 YFSETQ. The CDR3 extends over 15 amino acids. Trimming shortened V by 4 bases and J by 1 base, and 13 bases separated the two germline ends. CDR3 nucleotide sequence: TGCGCCAGCAGCCAGGAGGCCCTCCGCACAGATACGCAGTATTTT. It encodes CASSQEALRTDTQYF. The whole variable domain, remainder taken from reference TRBV5-1 and TRBJ2-3, is KAGVTQTPRYLIKTRGQQVTLSCSPISGHRSVSWYQQTPGQGLQFLFEYFSETQRNKGNFPGRFSGRQFSNSRSEMNVSTLELGDSALYLCASSQEALRTDTQYFGPGTRLTVL.

The rearrangement joins TRBV6-6 to TRBJ2-5; no clear D gene. CDR3 size: 15 residues. CDR1 and CDR2 from the germline V gene are MNHNY and SVGAGI (reference sequence). The V end lost 7 bases, the J end lost 4 bases, and 19 bases lay between the germline ends. The CDR3 DNA reads TGTGCCAGCACTACGGAGAAAGGTGCGGTAGAGACCCAGTACTTC. Protein product: CASTTEKGAVETQYF.

The genes are TRBV7-3 and TRBJ2-2; 8 positions agree with TRBD1. Germline V CDR1 and CDR2: SGHTA, FQGTGA. CDR3 size: 17 residues. V lost 5 bases, J lost 6 bases, and 14 bases stayed unmatched. Here the CDR3 reads CASSLARQGLNPGELFF. The CDR3 nucleotides are TGTGCCAGCAGCCTGGCTAGACAGGGGCTAAATCCCGGGGAGCTGTTTTTT.

The gene calls are TRBV13 and TRBJ2-3; the D gene is possibly TRBD2 (6 bases). V shed 5 bases and J shed 5 bases, with 14 bases lying between them. The CDR3 is 14 residues long. The V gene's germline CDR1 is PRHDT and CDR2 FYEKMQ (reference sequence). The CDR3 DNA sequence: TGTGCCAGCAGCCCTGAAGGGAGGAGAGATACGCAGTATTTT. This codes for CASSPEGRRDTQYF. Combining the CDR3 with reference TRBV13 and TRBJ2-3 gives the whole variable domain AAGVIQSPRHLIKEKRETATLKCYPIPRHDTVYWYQQGPGQDPQFLISFYEKMQSDKGSIPDRFSAQQFSDYHSELNMSSLELGDSALYFCASSPEGRRDTQYFGPGTRLTVL.

The J gene is TRBJ1-4, the V gene TRBV6-5; TRBD1 is a possible D gene (6 bases). Trimming removed 4 bases from V and 13 bases from J, with 16 bases in between. The germline gives CDR1 MNHEY, CDR2 SVGAGI. This CDR3 has 13 amino acids. For the CDR3, the DNA is TGTGCCAGCAGTTCCACTTTACAGGGAAGACTGTTTTTT. This codes for CASSSTLQGRLFF.